This T cell receptor beta chain stems from a study of T cells in pancreatic ductal adenocarcinoma. Selected pancreatic ductal adenocarcinoma patients had undergone surgery without neoadjuvant therapy. Concerning this clone: Antigen: not known.

Profiling relied on immunoSEQ multiplex PCR, and the TCRdb table lists in-frame clones only, not all of them. Here the sample spans 15,000 to 20,000 clones, roughly 90% being singletons. The study's findings and limits: Blood had more productive templates and about 8-fold more unique clonotypes than tumor. Enrichment of CD45RO+ effector over naive T cells in tumors may bias clonality.

This CDR3 spans 15 amino acids. Germline assignment: CDR1 ENHRY and CDR2 SYGVKD. Trimming took off 2 bases at V and 0 bases at J, with 10 bases between the two ends. Sequenced sample: PBMCs. The rearrangement joins TRBV10-3 to TRBJ1-2; perhaps TRBD1 as D (5 bases). This sequence was found in a human donor with pancreatic ductal adenocarcinoma. CDR3 in DNA: TGTGCCATCAGTGAGGGGGGGGTAGCTAACTATGGCTACACCTTC. Amino acids: CAISEGGVANYGYTF.